Sequencing of this T cell receptor (beta chain) was carried out in a study of HIV-infected patients and healthy controls. Findings and caveats of the study: A major limitation was that merely sixteen HIV-infected individuals were processed. CMV-associated CDR3s mostly grew nonsignificantly during therapy, while HIV-associated CDR3s declined significantly. Healthy controls shared more CDR3 sequences between individuals than HIV-infected patients did.

The sample holds many counts of this clonotype. As yet, its antigen is unknown. Germline values: CDR1 DFQATT, CDR2 SNEGSKA (reference sequence). CDR3 length: 13 residues. Trimming took 3 bases from V and 3 from J, leaving 8 bases between them. Alpha and beta constant-region primers primed reverse transcription of 400 to 650 ng RNA. Separate chain-specific third strand synthesis with multiplexing indices produced the alpha and beta libraries. MiXCR was run by TCRdb on the 5' RACE reads, yielding one entry per CDR3 protein. The sample carries 20,000 to 30,000 distinct CDR3 sequences, roughly 7.9% recorded once. All unsorted peripheral T cells were captured because whole blood was used without fractionation.

The material sequenced was blood. The chain joins TRBV20-1 to TRBJ2-2; no reliable D call. This TCR was sampled from an adult in good health. CDR3 DNA sequence: TGCAGTGCTAGGTGGCCCGACACCGGGGAGCTGTTTTTT. It specifies CSARWPDTGELFF.